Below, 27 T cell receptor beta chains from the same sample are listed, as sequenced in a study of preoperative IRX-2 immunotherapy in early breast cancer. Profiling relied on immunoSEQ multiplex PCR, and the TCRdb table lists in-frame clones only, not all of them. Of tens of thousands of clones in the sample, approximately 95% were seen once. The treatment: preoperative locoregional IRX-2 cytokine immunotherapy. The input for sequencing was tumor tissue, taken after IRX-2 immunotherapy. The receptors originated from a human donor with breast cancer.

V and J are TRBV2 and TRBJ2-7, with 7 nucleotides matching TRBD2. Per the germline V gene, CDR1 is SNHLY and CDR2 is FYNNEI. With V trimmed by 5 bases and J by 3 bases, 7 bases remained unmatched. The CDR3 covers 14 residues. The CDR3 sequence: CASSTVGGIYEQYF. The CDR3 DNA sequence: TGTGCCAGCAGTACCGTCGGGGGGATCTACGAGCAGTACTTC.

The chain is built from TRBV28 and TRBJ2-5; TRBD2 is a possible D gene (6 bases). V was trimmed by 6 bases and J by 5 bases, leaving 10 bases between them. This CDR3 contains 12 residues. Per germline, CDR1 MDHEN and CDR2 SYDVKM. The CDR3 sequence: CASRAGTETQYF. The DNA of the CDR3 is TGTGCCAGCAGGGCGGGGACGGAGACCCAGTACTTC.

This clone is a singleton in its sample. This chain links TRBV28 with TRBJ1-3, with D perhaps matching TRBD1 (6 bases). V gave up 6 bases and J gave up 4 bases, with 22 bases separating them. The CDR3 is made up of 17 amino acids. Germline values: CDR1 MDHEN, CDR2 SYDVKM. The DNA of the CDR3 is TGTGCCAGCAGGCCAACAAAGGGGGGTAGGACCGGAAACACCATATATTTT. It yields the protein CASRPTKGGRTGNTIYF.

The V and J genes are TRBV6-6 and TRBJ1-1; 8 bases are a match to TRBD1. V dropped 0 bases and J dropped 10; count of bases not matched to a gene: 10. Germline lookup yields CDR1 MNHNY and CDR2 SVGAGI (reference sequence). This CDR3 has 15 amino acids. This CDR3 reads CASSYSQGARARAFF. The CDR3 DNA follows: TGTGCCAGCAGTTACTCCCAGGGGGCGCGGGCACGAGCTTTCTTT.

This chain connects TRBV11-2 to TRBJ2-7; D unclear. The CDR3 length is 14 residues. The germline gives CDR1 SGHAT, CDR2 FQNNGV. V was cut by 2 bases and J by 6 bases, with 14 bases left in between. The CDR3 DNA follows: TGTGCCAGCAGCTTATACATGGGCCCTCGCGAGCAGTACTTC. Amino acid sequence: CASSLYMGPREQYF. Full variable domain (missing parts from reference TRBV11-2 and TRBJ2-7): EAGVAQSPRYKIIEKRQSVAFWCNPISGHATLYWYQQILGQGPKLLIQFQNNGVVDDSQLPKDRFSAERLKGVDSTLKIQPAKLEDSAVYLCASSLYMGPREQYFGPGTRLTVT.

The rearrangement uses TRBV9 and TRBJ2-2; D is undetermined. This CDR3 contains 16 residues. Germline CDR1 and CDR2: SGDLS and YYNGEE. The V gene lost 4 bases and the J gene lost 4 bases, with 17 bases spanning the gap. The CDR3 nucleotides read TGTGCCAGCAGCCTACCGCCCGGACCGTCCACCGGGGAGCTGTTTTTT. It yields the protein CASSLPPGPSTGELFF.

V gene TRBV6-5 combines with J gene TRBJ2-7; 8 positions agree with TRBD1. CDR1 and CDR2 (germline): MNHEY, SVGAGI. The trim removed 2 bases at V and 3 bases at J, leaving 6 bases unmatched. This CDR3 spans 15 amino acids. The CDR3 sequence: CASSYEQGGLYEQYF. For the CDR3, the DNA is TGTGCCAGCAGTTACGAACAGGGGGGCCTCTACGAGCAGTACTTC.

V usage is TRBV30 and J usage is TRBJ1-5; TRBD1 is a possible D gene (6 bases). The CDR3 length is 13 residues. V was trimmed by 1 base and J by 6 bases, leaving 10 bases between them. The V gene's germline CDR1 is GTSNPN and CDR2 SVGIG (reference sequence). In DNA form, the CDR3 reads TGTGCCTGGAGTGAACAGGGTGGTCAGCCCCAGCATTTT. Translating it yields CAWSEQGGQPQHF.

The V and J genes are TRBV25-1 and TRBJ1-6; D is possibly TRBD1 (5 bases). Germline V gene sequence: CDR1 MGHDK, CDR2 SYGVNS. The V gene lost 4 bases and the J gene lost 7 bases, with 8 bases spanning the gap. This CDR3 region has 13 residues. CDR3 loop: CASSGDGNSPLHF. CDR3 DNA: TGTGCCAGCAGTGGGGACGGGAATTCACCCCTCCACTTT.

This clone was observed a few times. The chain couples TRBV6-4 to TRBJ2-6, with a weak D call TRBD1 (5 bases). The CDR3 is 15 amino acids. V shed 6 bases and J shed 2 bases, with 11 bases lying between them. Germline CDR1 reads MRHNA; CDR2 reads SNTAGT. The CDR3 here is CASSPSGPGANVLTF. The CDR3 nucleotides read TGTGCCAGCAGCCCCTCAGGGCCTGGGGCCAACGTCCTGACTTTC.

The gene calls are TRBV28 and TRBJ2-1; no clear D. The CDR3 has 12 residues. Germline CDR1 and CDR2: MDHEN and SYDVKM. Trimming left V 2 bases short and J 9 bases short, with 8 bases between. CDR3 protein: CASSLGFSEQFF. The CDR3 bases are TGTGCCAGCAGTTTAGGTTTCAGTGAGCAGTTCTTC.

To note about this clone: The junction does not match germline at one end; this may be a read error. The CDR3 bases are TGCGCCAGCAGCCAAGGTTGGAGGCAAGGGACCCAGTACTTC. Translating gives CASSQGWRQGTQYF. The gene calls are TRBV4-1 and TRBJ2-5; D is perhaps TRBD2 (5 bases). Germline-derived CDR1 and CDR2 are MGHRA and YSYEKL. The CDR3 has 14 residues.

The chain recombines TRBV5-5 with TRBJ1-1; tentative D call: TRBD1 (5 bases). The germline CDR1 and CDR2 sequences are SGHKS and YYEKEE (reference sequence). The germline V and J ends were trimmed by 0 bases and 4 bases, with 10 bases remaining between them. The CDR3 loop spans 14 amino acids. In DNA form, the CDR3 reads TGTGCCAGCAGCTTGGCTCTAGGGGCCACTGAAGCTTTCTTT. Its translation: CASSLALGATEAFF.

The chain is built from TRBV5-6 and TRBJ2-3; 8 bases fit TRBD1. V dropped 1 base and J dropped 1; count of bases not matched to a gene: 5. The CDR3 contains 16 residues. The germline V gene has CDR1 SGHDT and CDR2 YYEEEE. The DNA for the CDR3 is TGTGCCAGCAGCTTGCGAGGGACAGGCCGCACAGATACGCAGTATTTT. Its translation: CASSLRGTGRTDTQYF.

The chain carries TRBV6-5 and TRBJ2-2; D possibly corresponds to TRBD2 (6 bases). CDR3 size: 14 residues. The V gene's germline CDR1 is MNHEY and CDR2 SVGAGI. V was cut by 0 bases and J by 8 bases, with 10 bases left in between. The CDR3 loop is CASSYSGGRGELFF. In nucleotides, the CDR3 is TGTGCCAGCAGTTACTCAGGAGGGAGGGGGGAGCTGTTTTTT.

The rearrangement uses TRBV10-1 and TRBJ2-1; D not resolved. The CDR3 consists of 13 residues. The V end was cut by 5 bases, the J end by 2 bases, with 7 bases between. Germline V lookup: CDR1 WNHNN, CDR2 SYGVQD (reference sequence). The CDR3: CASSNGPYNEQFF. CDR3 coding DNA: TGCGCCAGCAGTAACGGACCCTACAATGAGCAGTTCTTC.

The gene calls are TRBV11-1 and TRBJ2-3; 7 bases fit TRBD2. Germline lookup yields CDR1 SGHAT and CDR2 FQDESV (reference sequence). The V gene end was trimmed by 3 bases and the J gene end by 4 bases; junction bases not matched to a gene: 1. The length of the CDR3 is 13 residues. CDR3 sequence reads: CASSFRGADTQYF. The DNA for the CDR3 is TGTGCCAGCAGCTTTCGGGGGGCAGATACGCAGTATTTT.

DNA of the CDR3: TGTGCCAGCAGCAAAATAAAAGGCAATGAGCAGTTCTTC. Its translation is CASSKIKGNEQFF. This chain uses TRBV21-1 with TRBJ2-1. TRBV21-1 constitutes a pseudogene. The CDR3 loop spans 13 amino acids.

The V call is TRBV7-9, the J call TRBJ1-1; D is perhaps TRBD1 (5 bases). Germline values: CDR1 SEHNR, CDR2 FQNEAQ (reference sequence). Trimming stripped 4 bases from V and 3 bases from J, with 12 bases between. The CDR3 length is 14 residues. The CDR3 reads CASSSLGGDTEAFF. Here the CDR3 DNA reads TGTGCCAGCAGCTCGCTAGGAGGGGACACTGAAGCTTTCTTT.

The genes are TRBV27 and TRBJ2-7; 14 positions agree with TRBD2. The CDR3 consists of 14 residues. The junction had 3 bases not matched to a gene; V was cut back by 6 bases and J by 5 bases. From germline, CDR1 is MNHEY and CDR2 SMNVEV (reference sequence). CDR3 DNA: TGTGCCAGCAGCCGACTAGCGGGAGGGGACGAGCAGTACTTC. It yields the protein CASSRLAGGDEQYF.

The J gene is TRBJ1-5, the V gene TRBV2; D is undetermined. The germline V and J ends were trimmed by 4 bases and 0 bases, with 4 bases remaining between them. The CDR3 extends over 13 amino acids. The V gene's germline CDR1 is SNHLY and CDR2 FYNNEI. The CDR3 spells CASSGYSNQPQHF. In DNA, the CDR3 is TGTGCCAGCAGTGGTTATAGCAATCAGCCCCAGCATTTT.

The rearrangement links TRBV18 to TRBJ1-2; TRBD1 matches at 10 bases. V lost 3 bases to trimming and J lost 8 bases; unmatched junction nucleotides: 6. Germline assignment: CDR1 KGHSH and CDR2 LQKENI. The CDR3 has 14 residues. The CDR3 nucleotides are TGTGCCAGCTCACCGGGGACAGGGGCACACGGCTACACCTTC. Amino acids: CASSPGTGAHGYTF.

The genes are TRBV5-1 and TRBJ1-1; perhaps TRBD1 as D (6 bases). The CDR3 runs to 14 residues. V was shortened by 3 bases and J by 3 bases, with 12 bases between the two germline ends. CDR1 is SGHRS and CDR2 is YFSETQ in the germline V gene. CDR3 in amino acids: CASSSDRPYTEAFF. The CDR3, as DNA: TGCGCCAGCAGCTCCGACAGGCCCTACACTGAAGCTTTCTTT.

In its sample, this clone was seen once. For the CDR3, the DNA is TGCAGCGTTGGAGGGGTGGACACTGAAGCTTTCTTT. Protein: CSVGGVDTEAFF. The chain combines TRBV29-1 with TRBJ1-1; perhaps TRBD1 as D (5 bases). The CDR3 is 12 amino acids. CDR1 is SQVTM, CDR2 ANQGSEA, per germline. Trimming took 4 bases from V and 3 from J, leaving 9 bases between them.

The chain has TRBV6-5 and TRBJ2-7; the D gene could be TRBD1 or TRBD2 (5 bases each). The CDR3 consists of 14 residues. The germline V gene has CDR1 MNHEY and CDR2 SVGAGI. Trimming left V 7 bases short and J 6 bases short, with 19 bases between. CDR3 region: CASTHRLTGGEQYF. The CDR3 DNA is TGTGCCAGCACGCACAGACTAACAGGAGGCGAGCAGTACTTC.

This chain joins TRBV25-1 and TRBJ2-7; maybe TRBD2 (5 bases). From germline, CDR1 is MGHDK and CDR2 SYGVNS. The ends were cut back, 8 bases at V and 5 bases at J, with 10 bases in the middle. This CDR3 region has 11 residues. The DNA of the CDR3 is TGTGCCAGCCGGGGAACCCACGAGCAGTACTTC. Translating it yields CASRGTHEQYF.

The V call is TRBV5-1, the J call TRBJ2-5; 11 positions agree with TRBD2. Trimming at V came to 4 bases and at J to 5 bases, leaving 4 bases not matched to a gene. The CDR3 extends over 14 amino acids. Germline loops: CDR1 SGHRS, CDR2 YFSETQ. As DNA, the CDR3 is TGCGCCAGCAGCGACATAGCGGGGGGGGAGACCCAGTACTTC. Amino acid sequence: CASSDIAGGETQYF.